The present T cell receptor beta chain was sequenced within a study of regulatory T cells in long-lasting Graves disease. General study points: Persistent disease preferred TRBV28, TRBJ1-2 and TRBJ2-5; new disease, TRBV20-1 and TRBJ2-1. Analysis covered peripheral blood alone, not thyroid tissue.

A remark on this clonotype: Its specificity is not known.

Described time point: newly diagnosed GD, antithyroid drugs for less than 3 months. Isolated PBMC RNA provided the starting material for the TCR library. CDR3-region Arm-PCR and iRepertoire HTBI primers produced the TCR beta libraries. TCRdb passed the multiplex PCR reads through MiXCR, listing each CDR3 protein once. The profile covers hundreds of thousands of distinct CDR3 sequences, with roughly 16% appearing a single time and 15% to 20% taken by the ten largest. This CDR3 contains 17 residues. The germline V gene has CDR1 MNHEY and CDR2 SMNVEV (reference sequence). The V end was cut by 4 bases, the J end by 4 bases, with 17 bases between. This same sample was also part of a study on T cells in Graves' hyperthyroidism and ophthalmopathy. That report notes: Each diagnosis was grounded in clinical symptoms, serum thyroxine and TRAb, thyroid ultrasound, and orbital computed tomography. HTBI primers were the set used in a first-round RT-PCR of the TCR CDR3.

The source material was peripheral blood mononuclear cells (PBMCs), sampled at new diagnosis, from a patient treated with antithyroid drugs. The rearrangement uses TRBV27 and TRBJ2-6; possible D gene TRBD2, 6 bases. The TCR comes from a young woman with Graves disease. CDR3 region: CASSSHLGGSGANVLTF. DNA of the CDR3: TGTGCCAGCAGTTCCCACTTGGGAGGATCGGGGGCCAACGTCCTGACTTTC.